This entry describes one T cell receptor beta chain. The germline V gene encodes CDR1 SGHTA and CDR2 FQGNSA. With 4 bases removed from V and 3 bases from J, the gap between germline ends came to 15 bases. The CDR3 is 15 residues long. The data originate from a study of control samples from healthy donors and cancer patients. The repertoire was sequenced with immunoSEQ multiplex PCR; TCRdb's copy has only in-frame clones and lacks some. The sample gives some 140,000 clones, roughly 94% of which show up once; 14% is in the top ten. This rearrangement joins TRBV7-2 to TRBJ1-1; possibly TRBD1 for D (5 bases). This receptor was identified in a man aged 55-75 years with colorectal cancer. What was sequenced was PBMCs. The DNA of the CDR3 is TGTGCCAGCAGCTCATCGACAGACCTACACACTGAAGCTTTCTTT. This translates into CASSSSTDLHTEAFF.